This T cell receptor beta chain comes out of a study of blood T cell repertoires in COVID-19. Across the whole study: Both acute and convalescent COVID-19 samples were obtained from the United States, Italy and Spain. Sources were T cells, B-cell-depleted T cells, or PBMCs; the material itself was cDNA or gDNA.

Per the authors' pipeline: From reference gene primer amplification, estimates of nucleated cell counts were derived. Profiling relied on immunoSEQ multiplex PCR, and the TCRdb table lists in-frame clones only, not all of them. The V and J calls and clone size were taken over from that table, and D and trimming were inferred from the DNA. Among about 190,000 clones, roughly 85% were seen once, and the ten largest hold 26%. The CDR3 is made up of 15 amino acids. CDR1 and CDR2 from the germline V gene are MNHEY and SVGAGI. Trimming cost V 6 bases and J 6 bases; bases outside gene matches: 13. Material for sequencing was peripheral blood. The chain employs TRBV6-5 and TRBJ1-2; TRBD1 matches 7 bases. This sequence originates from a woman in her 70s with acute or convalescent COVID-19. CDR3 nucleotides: TGTGCCAGCAGGGATATACAGGGGTCAGGGAATGGCTACACCTTC. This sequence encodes CASRDIQGSGNGYTF.